These T cell receptor beta chains were read from a single sample in a study of response to subunit inactivated influenza vaccine. One entry per CDR3 protein, called by TCRdb with MiXCR from the RT-PCR reads. The table shows some 480,000 distinct CDR3 sequences, with around 9.9% occurring only once. The sequences come from PBMCs from blood, collected 45 days after vaccination. All receptors derive from a man aged 50 to 59 who received an inactivated influenza vaccine. The CDR3 runs from the conserved cysteine through the conserved F or W. A D gene is named only where the DNA matches it firmly. For some rows the clone size is stated as once, few or many, or as a class when expanded; others skip it.

>TRBV6-5|TRBJ2-1|NA|NA
TGTGCCAGCAGTTCTAGCGAGGATCATGAGCAGTTCTTC
CASSSSEDHEQFF
>TRBV20-1|TRBJ2-1|few|NA
TGCAGTGCTAGTAGGGGTCCTCCGTACAATGAGCAGTTCTTC
CSASRGPPYNEQFF
>TRBV4-3|TRBJ2-7|many|NA
TGCGCCAGCAGCCCAGGAAAAGGAGGGTACTACGAGCAGTACTTC
CASSPGKGGYYEQYF
>TRBV24-1|TRBJ2-5|few|NA
TGTGCCACCAGTGACCTCCGGGCCGCGCGGGAGACCCAGTACTTC
CATSDLRAARETQYF
>TRBV6-1|TRBJ2-5|few|NA
TGTGCCAGCCAAAAACAGGGACGGGAGACCCAGTACTTC
CASQKQGRETQYF
>TRBV12-3/TRBV12-4|TRBJ1-2|many|TRBD1
TGTGCCAGCAGAATCTCAGGGGGGAAGGAGGGCTACACCTTC
CASRISGGKEGYTF
>TRBV4-1|TRBJ2-1|NA|NA
TGCGCCAGCAGCCAAGATCGGTCTGACGCGTATGAGCAGTTCTTC
CASSQDRSDAYEQFF
>TRBV12-3/TRBV12-4|TRBJ2-5|few|TRBD2
TGTGCCAGCAGTTTAGCCCTCCGGCGGGAGGGGACCCAGTACTTC
CASSLALRREGTQYF
>TRBV6-1|TRBJ2-7|few|TRBD1
TGTGCCAGCAGTAGAACCCCGGACAGGAACTACGAGCAGTACTTC
CASSRTPDRNYEQYF
>TRBV6-2/TRBV6-3|TRBJ2-7|NA|TRBD2
TGTGCCAGCAGTTCCGGGACTAGCGGGACCCACGAGCAGTACTTC
CASSSGTSGTHEQYF
>TRBV12-3/TRBV12-4|TRBJ2-7|NA|NA
TGTGCCAGCAGTTTAAGATCTAGCTTTGTCCACGAGCAGTACTTC
CASSLRSSFVHEQYF
>TRBV5-1|TRBJ2-3|many|NA
TGCGCCAGCAGCTTGGCCCAAAGCACAGATACGCAGTATTTT
CASSLAQSTDTQYF
>TRBV12-3/TRBV12-4|TRBJ1-6|many|NA
TGTGCCAGCAGTTTAGGAACAGGGCAGGGGTACTCACCCCTCCACTTT
CASSLGTGQGYSPLHF
>TRBV7-2|TRBJ2-1|few|NA
TGTGCCAGCAGCGCGGGACCTTACGATGAGCAGTTCTTC
CASSAGPYDEQFF
>TRBV4-3|TRBJ1-3|few|NA
TGCGCCAGCAGCCAACAAAGTTTAGGGGGCTCTGGAAACACCATATATTTT
CASSQQSLGGSGNTIYF
>TRBV7-6|TRBJ2-5|NA|NA
TGTGCCAGCAGCTTAGTGGGCGGGAATACGCCCGAATCGGGCCAAGAGACCCAGTACTTC
CASSLVGGNTPESGQETQYF
>TRBV20-1|TRBJ2-3|NA|NA
TGCAGTGCTAGACTTGGACCTAGCACAGATACGCAGTATTTT
CSARLGPSTDTQYF
>TRBV7-8|TRBJ2-2|few|NA
TGTGCCAGCAGCCGCTCGGTTGGGACCGGGGAGCTGTTTTTT
CASSRSVGTGELFF
>TRBV12-3/TRBV12-4|TRBJ1-2|NA|TRBD1
TGTGCCAGCAGTCGGACAGGAGTCTATGGCTACACCTTC
CASSRTGVYGYTF
>TRBV12-3/TRBV12-4|TRBJ2-7|NA|NA
TGTGCCAGCAGCCTAGCCTGGGACGCCCGCTCCTACGAGCAGTACTTC
CASSLAWDARSYEQYF
>TRBV12-3/TRBV12-4|TRBJ1-5|few|TRBD1
TGTGCCAGCAGACCGGGACAGGGGAACAATCAGCCCCAGCATTTT
CASRPGQGNNQPQHF
>TRBV29-1|TRBJ2-5|NA|TRBD2
TGCAGCGTCCCGGGGGGCCAAGAGACCCAGTACTTC
CSVPGGQETQYF
>TRBV6-1|TRBJ1-6|few|TRBD1
TGTGCCAGCCTTCAGGACAGGGGTTCACCCCTCCACTTT
CASLQDRGSPLHF
>TRBV11-2|TRBJ2-3|NA|NA
TGTGCCAGCAGCTGGGGAGATACGCAGTATTTT
CASSWGDTQYF
>TRBV28|TRBJ2-1|many|NA
TGTGCCAGCAGTTTATACAGGGCGAATGAGCAGTTCTTC
CASSLYRANEQFF
>TRBV5-5|TRBJ2-1|NA|TRBD2
TGTGCCAGCAGCTTGAAAAGCGGGAGGGGGGATGAGCAGTTCTTC
CASSLKSGRGDEQFF
>TRBV12-3/TRBV12-4|TRBJ1-1|NA|NA
TGTGCCAGCAGAATGGGGGCCAACACTGAAGCTTTCTTT
CASRMGANTEAFF
>TRBV6-1|TRBJ1-4|NA|NA
TGTGCCAGCTCGATTTATGCAACTAATGAAAAACTGTTTTTT
CASSIYATNEKLFF
>TRBV20-1|TRBJ1-5|NA|TRBD1
TGCAGTGCTAGAGACCCGACAGGGTCTAATCAGCCCCAGCATTTT
CSARDPTGSNQPQHF
>TRBV12-3/TRBV12-4|TRBJ2-1|NA|TRBD2
TGTGCCAGCGCTAGCGGTAATGAGCAGTTCTTC
CASASGNEQFF
>TRBV20-1|TRBJ1-3|many|NA
TGCAGTGCTAGATCGAGGAACTCTGGAAACACCATATATTTT
CSARSRNSGNTIYF
>TRBV5-1|TRBJ2-3|many|NA
TGCGCCAGCAGCGCCTGGGGACCTCCTAACACAGATACGCAGTATTTT
CASSAWGPPNTDTQYF
>TRBV29-1|TRBJ2-3|few|TRBD2
TGCAGCGTTAAAGGGACTAGAGGCGCCACAGATACGCAGTATTTT
CSVKGTRGATDTQYF
>TRBV10-3|TRBJ2-2|many|TRBD1
TGTGCCACCGCGGACCCGGACAGGGTAGGAAACACCGGGGAGCTGTTTTTT
CATADPDRVGNTGELFF
>TRBV20-1|TRBJ1-5|many|TRBD1
TGCAGTGCCCACAGGGGATTTGCCTCTTATAGCAATCAGCCCCAGCATTTT
CSAHRGFASYSNQPQHF
>TRBV5-6|TRBJ2-5|many|NA
TGTGCCAGCAGTAGAGGGGCGGGGAGACAAGAGACCCAGTACTTC
CASSRGAGRQETQYF
>TRBV7-6|TRBJ2-7|many|NA
TGTGCCAGCAGCTTAGCGTTTGGGGCGCGGTACGAGCAGTACTTC
CASSLAFGARYEQYF
>TRBV5-1|TRBJ2-5|many|NA
TGCGCCAGCAGGAGGGGGATGGATAAAGAGACCCAGTACTTC
CASRRGMDKETQYF
>TRBV11-2|TRBJ2-1|few|TRBD1
TGTGCCAGCAGCTCACCGGGACAGAGATACAATGAGCAGTTCTTC
CASSSPGQRYNEQFF
>TRBV5-1|TRBJ1-1|NA|TRBD1
TGCGCCAGCAGCTTGGGGGGACAGGCTGAAGCTTTCTTT
CASSLGGQAEAFF
>TRBV9|TRBJ1-1|few|TRBD1
TGTGCCAGCAGCGAAAGCGCCACAGGGGTGGGAACTGAAGCTTTCTTT
CASSESATGVGTEAFF
>TRBV7-8|TRBJ2-1|many|TRBD2
TGTGCCAGCAGCTTCGAAGCGGGGGGACTCTACAATGAGCAGTTCTTC
CASSFEAGGLYNEQFF
>TRBV11-2|TRBJ2-1|once|TRBD2
TGTGCCAGCAGCCAAGTGTTAGCGGGACACAATGAGCAGTTCTTC
CASSQVLAGHNEQFF
>TRBV18|TRBJ2-7|few|TRBD2
TGTGCCAGCTCACCATCCCTCTCGGGGGGGAATTACGAGCAGTACTTC
CASSPSLSGGNYEQYF
>TRBV6-2/TRBV6-3|TRBJ2-7|few|TRBD2
TGTGCCAGCAGTACGGGATCTGGACTAGGACCCGACGAGCAGTACTTC
CASSTGSGLGPDEQYF
>TRBV12-3/TRBV12-4|TRBJ1-5|few|NA
TGTGCCAGCAGCCTCCAATGGGGTAGCAATCAGCCCCAGCATTTT
CASSLQWGSNQPQHF
>TRBV20-1|TRBJ2-1|few|TRBD2
TGCAGTGCTAGGCTCATGGGAGCGGGAGGTACCTACAATGAGCAGTTCTTC
CSARLMGAGGTYNEQFF
>TRBV12-3/TRBV12-4|TRBJ2-1|NA|TRBD1
TGTGCCAGCAGCAACCGGGACAGGGGATTCAATGAGCAGTTCTTC
CASSNRDRGFNEQFF
>TRBV4-2|TRBJ2-2|few|NA
TGTGCCAGCAGCCAACATGTCGGCGGCAACACCGGGGAGCTGTTTTTT
CASSQHVGGNTGELFF
>TRBV11-1|TRBJ2-5|few|TRBD2
TGTGCCTGCAGCTTTGGACTAGCGGGAAGGGAGACCCAGTACTTC
CACSFGLAGRETQYF
>TRBV11-2|TRBJ2-3|NA|TRBD2
TGTGCCAGCAGCTTACGGCCTAGCGGGGGGACTAGCACAGATACGCAGTATTTT
CASSLRPSGGTSTDTQYF
>TRBV10-3|TRBJ2-7|few|NA
TGTGCCATCAGTGAGTCAGGCCACGAGCAGTACTTC
CAISESGHEQYF
>TRBV4-1|TRBJ2-2|many|NA
TGCGCCAGCAGCCAAGAAGGGATTAACACCGGGGAGCTGTTTTTT
CASSQEGINTGELFF